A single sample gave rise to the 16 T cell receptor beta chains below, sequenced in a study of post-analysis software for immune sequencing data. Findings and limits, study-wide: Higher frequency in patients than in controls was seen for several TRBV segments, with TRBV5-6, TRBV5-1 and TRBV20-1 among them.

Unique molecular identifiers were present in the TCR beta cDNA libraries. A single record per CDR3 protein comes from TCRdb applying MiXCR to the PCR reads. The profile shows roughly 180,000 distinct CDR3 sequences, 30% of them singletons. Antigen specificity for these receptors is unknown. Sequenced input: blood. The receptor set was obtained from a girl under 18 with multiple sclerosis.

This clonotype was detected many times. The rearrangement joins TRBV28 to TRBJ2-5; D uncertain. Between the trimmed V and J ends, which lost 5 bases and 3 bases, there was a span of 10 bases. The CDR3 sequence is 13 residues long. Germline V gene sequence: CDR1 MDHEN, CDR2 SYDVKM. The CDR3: CASSPHREETQYF. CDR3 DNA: TGTGCCAGCAGTCCTCACAGAGAAGAGACCCAGTACTTC.

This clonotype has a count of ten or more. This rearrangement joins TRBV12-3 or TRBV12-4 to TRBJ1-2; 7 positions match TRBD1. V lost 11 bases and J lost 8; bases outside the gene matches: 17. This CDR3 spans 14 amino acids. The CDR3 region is CAARRGREGEGYTF. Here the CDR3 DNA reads TGTGCCGCTAGGAGGGGGCGTGAAGGAGAGGGCTACACCTTC.

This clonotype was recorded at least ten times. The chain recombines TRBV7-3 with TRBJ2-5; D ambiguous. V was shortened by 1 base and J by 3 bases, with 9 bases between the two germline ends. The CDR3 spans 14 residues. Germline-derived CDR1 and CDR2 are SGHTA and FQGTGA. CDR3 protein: CASSLNGGEETQYF. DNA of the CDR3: TGTGCCAGCAGCTTAAATGGTGGAGAAGAGACCCAGTACTTC.

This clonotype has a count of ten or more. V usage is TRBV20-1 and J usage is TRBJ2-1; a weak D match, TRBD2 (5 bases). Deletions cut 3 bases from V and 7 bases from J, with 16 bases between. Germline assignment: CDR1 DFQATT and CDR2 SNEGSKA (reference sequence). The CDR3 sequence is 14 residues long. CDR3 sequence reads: CSASHKPTRNEQFF. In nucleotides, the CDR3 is TGCAGTGCTAGTCACAAACCCACTAGGAATGAGCAGTTCTTC.

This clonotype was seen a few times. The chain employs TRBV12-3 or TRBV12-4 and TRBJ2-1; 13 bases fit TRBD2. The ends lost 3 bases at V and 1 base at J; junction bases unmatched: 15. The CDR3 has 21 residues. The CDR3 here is CASSLDRLTLAGGGSYNEQFF. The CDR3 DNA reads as TGTGCCAGCAGTTTGGATAGGTTAACACTAGCGGGAGGGGGGTCCTACAATGAGCAGTTCTTC.

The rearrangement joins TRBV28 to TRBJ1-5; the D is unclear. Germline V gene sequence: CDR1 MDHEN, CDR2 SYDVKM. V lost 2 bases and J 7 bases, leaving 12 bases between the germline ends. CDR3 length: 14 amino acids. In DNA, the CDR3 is TGTGCCAGCAGTTTAACGGGATACGGACAGCCCCAGCATTTT. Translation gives CASSLTGYGQPQHF.

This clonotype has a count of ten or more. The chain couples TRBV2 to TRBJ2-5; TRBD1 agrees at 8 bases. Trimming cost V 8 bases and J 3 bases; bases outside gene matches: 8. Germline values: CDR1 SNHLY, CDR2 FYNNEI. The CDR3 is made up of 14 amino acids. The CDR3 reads CASAQGAFEETQYF. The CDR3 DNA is TGTGCCAGCGCCCAGGGGGCGTTTGAAGAGACCCAGTACTTC.

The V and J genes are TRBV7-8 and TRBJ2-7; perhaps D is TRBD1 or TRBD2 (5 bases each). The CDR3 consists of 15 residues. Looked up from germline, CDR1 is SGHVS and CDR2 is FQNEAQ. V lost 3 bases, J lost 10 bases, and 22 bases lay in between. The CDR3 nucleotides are TGTGCCAGCAGCTTGCCGGGACCGTCCTGCCCGGTTCAGTACTTC. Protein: CASSLPGPSCPVQYF.

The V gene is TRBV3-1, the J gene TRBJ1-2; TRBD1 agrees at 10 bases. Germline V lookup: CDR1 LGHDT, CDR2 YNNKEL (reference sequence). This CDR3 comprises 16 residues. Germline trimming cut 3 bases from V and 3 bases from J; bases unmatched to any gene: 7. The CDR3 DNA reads TGTGCCAGCAGCCACTCTCGACAGGGGGCGGACTATGGCTACACCTTC. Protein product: CASSHSRQGADYGYTF.

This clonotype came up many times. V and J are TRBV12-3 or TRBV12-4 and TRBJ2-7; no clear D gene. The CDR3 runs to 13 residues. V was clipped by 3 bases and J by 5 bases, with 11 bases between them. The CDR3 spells CASSFRVLNEQYF. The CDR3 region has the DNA TGTGCCAGCAGTTTTCGGGTTCTTAACGAGCAGTACTTC.

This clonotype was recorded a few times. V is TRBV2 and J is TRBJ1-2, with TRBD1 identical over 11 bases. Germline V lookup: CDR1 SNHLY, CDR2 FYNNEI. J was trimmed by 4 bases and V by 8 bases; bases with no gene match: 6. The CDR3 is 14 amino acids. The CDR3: CASDPGTGGYGYTF. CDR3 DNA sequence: TGTGCCAGCGACCCCGGGACAGGGGGCTATGGCTACACCTTC.

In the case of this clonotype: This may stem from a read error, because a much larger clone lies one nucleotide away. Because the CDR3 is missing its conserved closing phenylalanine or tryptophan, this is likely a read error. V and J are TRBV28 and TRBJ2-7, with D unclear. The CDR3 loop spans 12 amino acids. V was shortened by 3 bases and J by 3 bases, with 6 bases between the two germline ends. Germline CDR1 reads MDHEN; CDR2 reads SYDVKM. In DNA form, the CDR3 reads TGTGCCAGCAGTTTCCGCATCTACGAGCAGTACTTA. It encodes CASSFRIYEQYL.

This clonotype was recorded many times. The CDR3 reads CASSSGLAGVGETQYF. The CDR3 bases are TGTGCCAGCAGCTCCGGACTAGCGGGAGTTGGAGAGACCCAGTACTTC. This rearrangement joins TRBV11-2 to TRBJ2-5; 13 bases fit TRBD2. Germline V CDR1 and CDR2: SGHAT, FQNNGV. This CDR3 has 16 residues. V lost 4 bases to trimming and J lost 4 bases; unmatched junction nucleotides: 6. The full variable domain, in which reference TRBV11-2 and TRBJ2-5 provide the parts outside the CDR3, is EAGVAQSPRYKIIEKRQSVAFWCNPISGHATLYWYQQILGQGPKLLIQFQNNGVVDDSQLPKDRFSAERLKGVDSTLKIQPAKLEDSAVYLCASSSGLAGVGETQYFGPGTRLLVL.

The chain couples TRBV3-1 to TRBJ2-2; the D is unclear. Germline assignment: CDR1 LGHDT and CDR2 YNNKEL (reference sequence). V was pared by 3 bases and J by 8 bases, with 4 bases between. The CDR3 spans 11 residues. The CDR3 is CASSQRGELFF. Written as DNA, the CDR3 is TGTGCCAGCAGCCAGCGTGGGGAGCTGTTTTTT.

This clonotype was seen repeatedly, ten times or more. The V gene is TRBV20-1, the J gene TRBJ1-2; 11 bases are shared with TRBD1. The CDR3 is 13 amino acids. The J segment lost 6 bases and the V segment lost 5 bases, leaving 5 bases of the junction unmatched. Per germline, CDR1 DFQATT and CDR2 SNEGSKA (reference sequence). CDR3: CSAGQGAMNGYTF. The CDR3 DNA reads TGCAGTGCTGGACAGGGGGCGATGAATGGCTACACCTTC.

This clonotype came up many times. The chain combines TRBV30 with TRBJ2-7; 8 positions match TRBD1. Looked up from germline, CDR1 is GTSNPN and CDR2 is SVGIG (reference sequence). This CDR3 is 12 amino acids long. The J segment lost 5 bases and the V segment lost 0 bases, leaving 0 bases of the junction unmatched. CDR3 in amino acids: CAWSVTGDEQYF. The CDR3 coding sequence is TGTGCCTGGAGTGTGACAGGGGACGAGCAGTACTTC.